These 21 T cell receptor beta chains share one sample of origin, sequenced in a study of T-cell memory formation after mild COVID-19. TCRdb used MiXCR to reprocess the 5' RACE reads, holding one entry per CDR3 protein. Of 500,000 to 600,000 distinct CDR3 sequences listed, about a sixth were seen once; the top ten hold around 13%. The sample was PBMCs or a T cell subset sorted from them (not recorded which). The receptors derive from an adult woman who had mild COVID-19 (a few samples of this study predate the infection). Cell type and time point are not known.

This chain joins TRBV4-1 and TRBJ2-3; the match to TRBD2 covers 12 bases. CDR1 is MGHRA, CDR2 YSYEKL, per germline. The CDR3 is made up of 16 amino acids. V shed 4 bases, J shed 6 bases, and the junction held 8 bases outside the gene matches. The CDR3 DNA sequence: TGCGCCAGCAGCCCGGACTCTAGCGGGGGGGCCGATACGCAGTATTTT. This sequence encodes CASSPDSSGGADTQYF.

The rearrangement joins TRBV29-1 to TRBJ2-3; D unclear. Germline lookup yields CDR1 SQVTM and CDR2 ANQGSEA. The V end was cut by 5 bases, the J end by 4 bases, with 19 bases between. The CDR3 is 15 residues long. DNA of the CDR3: TGCAGCGTTCACCATAGCCTCCCTCGGGCAGATACGCAGTATTTT. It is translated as CSVHHSLPRADTQYF.

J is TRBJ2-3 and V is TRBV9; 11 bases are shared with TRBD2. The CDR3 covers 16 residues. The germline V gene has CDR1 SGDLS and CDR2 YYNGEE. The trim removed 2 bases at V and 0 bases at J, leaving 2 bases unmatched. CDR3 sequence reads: CASSVSSGRSTDTQYF. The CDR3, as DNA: TGTGCCAGCAGCGTGTCTAGCGGGAGGAGCACAGATACGCAGTATTTT. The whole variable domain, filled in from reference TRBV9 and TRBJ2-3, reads DSGVTQTPKHLITATGQRVTLRCSPRSGDLSVYWYQQSLDQGLQFLIQYYNGEERAKGNILERFSAQQFPDLHSELNLSSLELGDSALYFCASSVSSGRSTDTQYFGPGTRLTVL.

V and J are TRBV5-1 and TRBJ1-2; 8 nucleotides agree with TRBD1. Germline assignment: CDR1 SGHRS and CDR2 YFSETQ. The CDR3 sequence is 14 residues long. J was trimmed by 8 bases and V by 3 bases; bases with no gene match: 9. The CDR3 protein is CASSSSGTGVGYTF. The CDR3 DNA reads TGCGCCAGCAGCTCCTCCGGGACAGGAGTCGGCTACACCTTC.

CDR3 coding DNA: TGTGCCACCAGTGATCAGAGGGCCGTCACCGGGGAGCTGTTTTTT. This codes for CATSDQRAVTGELFF. The rearrangement joins TRBV24-1 to TRBJ2-2; a possible D gene is TRBD2 (5 bases). Germline loops: CDR1 KGHDR, CDR2 SFDVKD. The CDR3 sequence is 15 residues long. Trimming removed 3 bases from V and 4 bases from J, with 11 bases in between.

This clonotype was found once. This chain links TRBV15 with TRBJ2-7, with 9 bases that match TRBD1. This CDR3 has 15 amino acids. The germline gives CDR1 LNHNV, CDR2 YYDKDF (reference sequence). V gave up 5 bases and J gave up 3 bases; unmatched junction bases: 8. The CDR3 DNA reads TGTGCCACCAGCCCAGACAGGGGGGGGGGCTACGAGCAGTACTTC. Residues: CATSPDRGGGYEQYF.

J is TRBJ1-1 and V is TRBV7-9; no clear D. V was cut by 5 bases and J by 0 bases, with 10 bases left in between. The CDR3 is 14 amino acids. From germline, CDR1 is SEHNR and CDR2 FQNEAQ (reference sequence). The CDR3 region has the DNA TGTGCCAGCAGCGTACTACTCGTGAACACTGAAGCTTTCTTT. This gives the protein CASSVLLVNTEAFF.

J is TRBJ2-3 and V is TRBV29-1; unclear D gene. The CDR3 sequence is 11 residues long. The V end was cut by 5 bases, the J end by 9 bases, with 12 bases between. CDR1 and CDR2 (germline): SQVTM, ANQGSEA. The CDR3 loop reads CSVYSELTQYF. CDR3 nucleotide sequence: TGCAGCGTTTACAGCGAATTAACGCAGTATTTT.

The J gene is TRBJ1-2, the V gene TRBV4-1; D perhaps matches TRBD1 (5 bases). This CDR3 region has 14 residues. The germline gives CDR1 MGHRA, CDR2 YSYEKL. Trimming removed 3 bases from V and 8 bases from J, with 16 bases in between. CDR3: CASSQVGGSRGYTF. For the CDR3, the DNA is TGCGCCAGCAGCCAGGTGGGGGGGAGTCGGGGCTACACCTTC.

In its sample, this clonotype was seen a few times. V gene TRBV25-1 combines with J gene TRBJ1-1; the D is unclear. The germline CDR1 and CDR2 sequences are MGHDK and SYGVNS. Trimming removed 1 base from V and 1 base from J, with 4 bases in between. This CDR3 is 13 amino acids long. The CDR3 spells CASSESGNTEAFF. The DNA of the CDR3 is TGTGCCAGCAGTGAATCGGGGAACACTGAAGCTTTCTTT.

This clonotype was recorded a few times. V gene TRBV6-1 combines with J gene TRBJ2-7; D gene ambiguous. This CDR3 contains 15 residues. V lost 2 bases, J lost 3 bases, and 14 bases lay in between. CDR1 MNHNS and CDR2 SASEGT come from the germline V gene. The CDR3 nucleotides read TGTGCCAGCAGTGAATATTCGGGCAGAAACTACGAGCAGTACTTC. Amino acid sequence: CASSEYSGRNYEQYF.

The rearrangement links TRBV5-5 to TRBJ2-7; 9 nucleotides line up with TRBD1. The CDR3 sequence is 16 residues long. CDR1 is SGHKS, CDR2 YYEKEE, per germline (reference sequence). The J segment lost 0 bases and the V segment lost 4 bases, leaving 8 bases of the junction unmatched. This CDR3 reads CASSRRGQGSSYEQYF. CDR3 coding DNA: TGTGCCAGCAGCCGGAGGGGACAGGGAAGCTCCTACGAGCAGTACTTC.

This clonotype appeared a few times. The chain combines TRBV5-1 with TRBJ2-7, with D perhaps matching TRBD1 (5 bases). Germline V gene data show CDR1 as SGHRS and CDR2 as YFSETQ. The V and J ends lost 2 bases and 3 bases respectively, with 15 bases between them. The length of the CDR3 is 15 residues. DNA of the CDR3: TGCGCCAGCAGCTTAGGCTTTGGGCAGGGCTACGAGCAGTACTTC. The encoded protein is CASSLGFGQGYEQYF.

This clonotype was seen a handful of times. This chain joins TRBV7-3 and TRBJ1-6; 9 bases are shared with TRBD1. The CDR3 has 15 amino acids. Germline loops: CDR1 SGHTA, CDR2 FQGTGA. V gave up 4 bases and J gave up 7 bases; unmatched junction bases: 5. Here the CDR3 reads CASSSGTGSNSPLHF. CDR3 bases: TGTGCCAGCAGCTCCGGGACAGGGTCCAATTCACCCCTCCACTTT.

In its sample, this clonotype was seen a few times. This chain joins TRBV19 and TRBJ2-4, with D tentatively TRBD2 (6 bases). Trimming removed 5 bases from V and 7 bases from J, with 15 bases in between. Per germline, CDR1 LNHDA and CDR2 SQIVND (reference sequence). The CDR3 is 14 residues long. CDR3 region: CASSFASGWNIQYF. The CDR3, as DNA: TGTGCCAGTAGTTTCGCGAGCGGGTGGAACATTCAGTACTTC.

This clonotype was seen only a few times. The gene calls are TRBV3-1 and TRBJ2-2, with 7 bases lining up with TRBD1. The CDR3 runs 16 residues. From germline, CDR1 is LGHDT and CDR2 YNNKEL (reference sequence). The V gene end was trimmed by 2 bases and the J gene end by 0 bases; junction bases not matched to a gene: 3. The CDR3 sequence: CASSQRDSTNTGELFF. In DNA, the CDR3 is TGTGCCAGCAGCCAAAGGGACAGCACGAACACCGGGGAGCTGTTTTTT.

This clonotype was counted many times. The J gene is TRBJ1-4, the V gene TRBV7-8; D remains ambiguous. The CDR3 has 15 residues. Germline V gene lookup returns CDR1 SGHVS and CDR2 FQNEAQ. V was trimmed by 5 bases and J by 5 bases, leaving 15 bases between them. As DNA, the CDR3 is TGTGCCAGCAGCCCCCACCTCATCGGGAATGAAAAACTGTTTTTT. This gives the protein CASSPHLIGNEKLFF.

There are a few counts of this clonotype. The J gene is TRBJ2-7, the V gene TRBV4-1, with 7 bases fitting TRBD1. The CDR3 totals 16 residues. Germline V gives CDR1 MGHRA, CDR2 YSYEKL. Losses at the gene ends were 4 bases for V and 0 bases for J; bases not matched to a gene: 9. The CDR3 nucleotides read TGCGCCAGCAGCCCAACAGGGGACCTTAGCTCCTACGAGCAGTACTTC. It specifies CASSPTGDLSSYEQYF.

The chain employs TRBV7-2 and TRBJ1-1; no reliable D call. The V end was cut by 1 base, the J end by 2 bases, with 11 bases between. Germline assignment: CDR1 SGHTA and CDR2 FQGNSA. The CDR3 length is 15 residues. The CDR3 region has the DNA TGTGCCAGCAGCTTAGTCGTGTCAGCTAACACTGAAGCTTTCTTT. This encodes CASSLVVSANTEAFF.

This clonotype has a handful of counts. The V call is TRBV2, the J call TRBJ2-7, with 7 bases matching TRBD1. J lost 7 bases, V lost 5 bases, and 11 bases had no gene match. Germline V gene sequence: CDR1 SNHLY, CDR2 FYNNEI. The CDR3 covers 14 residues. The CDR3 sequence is CASSTGTAWGEQYF. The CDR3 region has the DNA TGTGCCAGCAGTACCGGGACAGCCTGGGGGGAGCAGTACTTC.

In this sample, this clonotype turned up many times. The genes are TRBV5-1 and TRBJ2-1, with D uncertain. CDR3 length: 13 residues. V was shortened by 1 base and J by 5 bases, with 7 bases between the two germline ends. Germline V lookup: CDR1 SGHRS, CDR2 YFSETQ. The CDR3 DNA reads TGCGCCAGCAGCTTGTCCTACGACAATGAGCAGTTCTTC. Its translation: CASSLSYDNEQFF.